These 8 T cell receptor beta chains came from one sample sequenced in a study of spatial heterogeneity in lung cancer. The time point: sample taken at primary tumor resection. Researchers sequenced whole RNA taken from tumor, nontumor lung or frozen PBMC without sorting. MiXCR, applied by TCRdb to the 5' RACE reads, yields one record per CDR3 protein. The data hold under 15,000 distinct CDR3 sequences, with 13% to 15% observed a single time. The starting material was PBMCs, obtained at surgery. The source is a female donor with early-stage non-small cell lung cancer.

This clonotype was seen many times. V is TRBV30 and J is TRBJ2-7; D uncertain. The germline CDR1 and CDR2 sequences are GTSNPN and SVGIG (reference sequence). Trimming stripped 3 bases from V and 3 bases from J, with 6 bases between. The CDR3 length is 11 residues. The CDR3 bases are TGTGCCTGGAGCCGAAGCTACGAGCAGTACTTC. Protein: CAWSRSYEQYF.

This clonotype is judged medium-sized (0.01 to 0.1%). The V and J genes are TRBV11-2 and TRBJ1-2, with no clear D. CDR3 length equals 15 residues. V lost 2 bases and J lost 8, with 18 bases in between. Germline values: CDR1 SGHAT, CDR2 FQNNGV. CDR3 loop: CASSLQRAGIGGYTF. The CDR3 nucleotides are TGTGCCAGCAGCTTACAAAGGGCAGGTATCGGAGGCTACACCTTC.

This clonotype was observed a handful of times. The rearrangement joins TRBV29-1 to TRBJ2-7; D might be TRBD1 (5 bases). This CDR3 has 14 residues. CDR1 and CDR2 (germline): SQVTM, ANQGSEA. Trimming took off 4 bases at V and 2 bases at J, with 15 bases between the two ends. The CDR3 loop is CSVVGQGLPYEQYF. CDR3 DNA: TGCAGCGTTGTGGGGCAGGGCTTACCCTACGAGCAGTACTTC.

This chain connects TRBV29-1 to TRBJ2-1; perhaps TRBD1 as D (5 bases). The V gene's germline CDR1 is SQVTM and CDR2 ANQGSEA. The V end was cut by 7 bases, the J end by 3 bases, with 13 bases between. This CDR3 comprises 13 residues. In DNA, the CDR3 is TGCAGCGCTGGTCAGGGATTCTACAATGAGCAGTTCTTC. This encodes CSAGQGFYNEQFF.

This clonotype is labeled as medium-sized. The J gene is TRBJ1-1, the V gene TRBV4-3, with D possibly TRBD1 on 5 matching bases. In germline, CDR1 is LGHNA, CDR2 YSLEER. The CDR3 is 16 amino acids. V lost 1 base to trimming and J lost 1 base, with 13 bases between them. The CDR3 loop reads CASSQGRRDANTEAFF. For the CDR3, the DNA is TGCGCCAGCAGCCAAGGGAGAAGGGACGCGAACACTGAAGCTTTCTTT.

This clonotype was recorded at least ten times. The V call is TRBV3-1, the J call TRBJ2-2, with TRBD1 identical over 9 bases. V gave up 2 bases and J gave up 6 bases; unmatched junction bases: 7. Germline V gives CDR1 LGHDT, CDR2 YNNKEL (reference sequence). The CDR3 contains 16 residues. The DNA for the CDR3 is TGTGCCAGCAGCCAACCGGGACAGGGTGGTGCCGGGGAGCTGTTTTTT. Its translation: CASSQPGQGGAGELFF. The full variable domain, completed using reference TRBV3-1 and TRBJ2-2, is DTAVSQTPKYLVTQMGNDKSIKCEQNLGHDTMYWYKQDSKKFLKIMFSYNNKELIINETVPNRFSPKSPDKAHLNLHINSLELGDSAVYFCASSQPGQGGAGELFFGEGSRLTVL.

This clonotype was counted many times. The chain combines TRBV10-3 with TRBJ2-7; D is unclear. V shed 3 bases and J shed 5 bases, with 8 bases lying between them. Germline V gene data show CDR1 as ENHRY and CDR2 as SYGVKD. The CDR3 is 12 amino acids. CDR3 in DNA: TGTGCCATCAGTGACCTCGCCGACGAGCAGTACTTC. Amino acid sequence: CAISDLADEQYF.

Sample share makes this clonotype medium-sized. The chain has TRBV29-1 and TRBJ2-4, with D unclear. CDR3 length: 16 amino acids. The germline CDR1 and CDR2 sequences are SQVTM and ANQGSEA. V was pared by 1 base and J by 0 bases, with 13 bases between. For the CDR3, the DNA is TGCAGCGTTGAAGTCCCGCGAGATGTAGCCAAAAACATTCAGTACTTC. Translated, it gives CSVEVPRDVAKNIQYF. Drawing the rest from reference TRBV29-1 and TRBJ2-4, the complete variable domain is SAVISQKPSRDICQRGTSLTIQCQVDSQVTMMFWYRQQPGQSLTLIATANQGSEATYESGFVIDKFPISRPNLTFSTLTVSNMSPEDSSIYLCSVEVPRDVAKNIQYFGAGTRLSVL.